Listed below are T cell receptor beta chains from one sample, sequenced in a study of blood T cell repertoires in COVID-19. Clones were sequenced by immunoSEQ multiplex PCR, and TCRdb holds only the in-frame ones, with some missing. The sample holds over 4,500 clones; 73% are singletons and the top ten take 37%. Sequencing was carried out using peripheral blood. The receptors stem from a human donor in a cohort sampled during active COVID-19. Both conserved end residues are part of each CDR3. A D gene is named only where the DNA matches it firmly. The size field is filled for only some rows; it gives once, few, many or a size class.

J gene: TRBJ1-2; V gene: TRBV9; clone size: -; D gene: -; CDR3 DNA: TGTGCCAGCAGCGGGAGGCGTAACTATGGCTACACCTTC; CDR3 protein: CASSGRRNYGYTF
J gene: TRBJ1-1; V gene: TRBV5-1; clone size: -; D gene: TRBD1; CDR3 DNA: TGCGCCAGTTGGACAGGGGGCATGAACACTGAAGCTTTCTTT; CDR3 protein: CASWTGGMNTEAFF
J gene: TRBJ2-2; V gene: TRBV11-2; clone size: -; D gene: -; CDR3 DNA: TGTGCCAGCAGCTGGGGGGAGAGGCATTCCGGGGAGCTGTTTTTT; CDR3 protein: CASSWGERHSGELFF
J gene: TRBJ1-2; V gene: TRBV13; clone size: -; D gene: -; CDR3 DNA: TGTGCCAGCAGCTTAAGAGGGGGTGTGGGCTACACCTTC; CDR3 protein: CASSLRGGVGYTF
J gene: TRBJ1-2; V gene: TRBV7-2; clone size: -; D gene: -; CDR3 DNA: TGTGCCAGCAGCACGGGGGGCATGCCCTATGGCTACACCTTC; CDR3 protein: CASSTGGMPYGYTF
J gene: TRBJ1-2; V gene: TRBV29-1; clone size: -; D gene: -; CDR3 DNA: TGCAGCGTTGTCCCCCTCGCGGGGTCCAGGGGCTACACCTTC; CDR3 protein: CSVVPLAGSRGYTF
J gene: TRBJ1-1; V gene: TRBV5-6; clone size: -; D gene: -; CDR3 DNA: TGTGCCAGCAGCTTCGCAGGGTTGGGTGAAGCTTTCTTT; CDR3 protein: CASSFAGLGEAFF
J gene: TRBJ1-1; V gene: TRBV18; clone size: -; D gene: -; CDR3 DNA: TGTGCCAGCTCACCGGGCGCAGGTAACACTGAAGCTTTCTTT; CDR3 protein: CASSPGAGNTEAFF
J gene: TRBJ1-5; V gene: TRBV6-5; clone size: -; D gene: -; CDR3 DNA: TGTGCCAGCAGCGCAGACTGGTTGAGCAATCAGCCCCAGCATTTT; CDR3 protein: CASSADWLSNQPQHF
J gene: TRBJ2-7; V gene: TRBV3-1/TRBV3-2; clone size: few; D gene: -; CDR3 DNA: TGTGCGCCCAAGGCGCGGTACGAGCAGTACTTC; CDR3 protein: CAPKARYEQYF
J gene: TRBJ2-5; V gene: TRBV7-6; clone size: few; D gene: TRBD2; CDR3 DNA: TGTGCCAGCAGCTTAACCGAGCGGGGGGGCCCAGAGACCCAGTACTTC; CDR3 protein: CASSLTERGGPETQYF
J gene: TRBJ2-5; V gene: TRBV5-4; clone size: -; D gene: TRBD2; CDR3 DNA: TGTGCCAGCAGCTCGCGGGGGGGACAAGAGACCCAGTACTTC; CDR3 protein: CASSSRGGQETQYF
J gene: TRBJ2-7; V gene: TRBV5-5; clone size: -; D gene: TRBD1; CDR3 DNA: TGTGCCAGCAGTGCCGGGACAGCGTTACCCTACGAGCAGTACTTC; CDR3 protein: CASSAGTALPYEQYF
J gene: TRBJ1-1; V gene: TRBV5-1; clone size: few; D gene: -; CDR3 DNA: TGCGCCAGCAGCTCCAGTGTGGGGCGAGTGAGCACTGAAGCTTTCTTT; CDR3 protein: CASSSSVGRVSTEAFF
J gene: TRBJ1-1; V gene: TRBV7-9; clone size: -; D gene: -; CDR3 DNA: TGTGCCAGCAGCTTAGCGTCAGGGGCCGACACTGAAGCTTTCTTT; CDR3 protein: CASSLASGADTEAFF
J gene: TRBJ2-7; V gene: TRBV7-2; clone size: -; D gene: TRBD1; CDR3 DNA: TGTGCCAGCAGCCTACATCAGGGGGCGTCCTACGAGCAGTACTTC; CDR3 protein: CASSLHQGASYEQYF
J gene: TRBJ1-2; V gene: TRBV24-1; clone size: -; D gene: -; CDR3 DNA: TGTGCCACCAGTGACCCCCAGTTTAACTATGGCTACACCTTC; CDR3 protein: CATSDPQFNYGYTF
J gene: TRBJ1-6; V gene: TRBV6-6; clone size: -; D gene: TRBD1; CDR3 DNA: TGTGCCAGCAAAGGACAGGGAAATTCACCCCTCCACTTT; CDR3 protein: CASKGQGNSPLHF
J gene: TRBJ2-1; V gene: TRBV6-5; clone size: -; D gene: -; CDR3 DNA: TGTGCCAGCAGCGATGACTGGAGCTCCTACAATGAGCAGTTCTTC; CDR3 protein: CASSDDWSSYNEQFF
J gene: TRBJ2-7; V gene: TRBV3-1/TRBV3-2; clone size: -; D gene: -; CDR3 DNA: TGTGCCAGCAGCCAACAGCGGAGCTCCTACGAGCAGTACTTC; CDR3 protein: CASSQQRSSYEQYF
J gene: TRBJ2-7; V gene: TRBV18; clone size: -; D gene: TRBD1; CDR3 DNA: TGTGCCAGCTCACCTCCAGGGGGCGCGTCCTACGAGCAGTACTTC; CDR3 protein: CASSPPGGASYEQYF
J gene: TRBJ1-1; V gene: TRBV19; clone size: -; D gene: -; CDR3 DNA: TGTGCCAGTAGTATGAGGTCGGGGGGGGCGGCTTTCTTT; CDR3 protein: CASSMRSGGAAFF
J gene: TRBJ2-2; V gene: TRBV19; clone size: -; D gene: TRBD1; CDR3 DNA: TGTGCCAGTAGGAAGACCGGGACAGGGGTGGTCGGCACCGGGGAGCTGTTTTTT; CDR3 protein: CASRKTGTGVVGTGELFF
J gene: TRBJ1-1; V gene: TRBV9; clone size: medium-sized; D gene: -; CDR3 DNA: TGTGCCAGCAGCTTTCGACAGGCCGGCACTGAAGCTTTCTTT; CDR3 protein: CASSFRQAGTEAFF
J gene: TRBJ2-7; V gene: TRBV2; clone size: -; D gene: TRBD1; CDR3 DNA: TGTGCCAGCTCCCGGGACAGAGGCTACGAGCAGTACTTC; CDR3 protein: CASSRDRGYEQYF
J gene: TRBJ2-7; V gene: TRBV5-6; clone size: -; D gene: TRBD1; CDR3 DNA: TGTGCCAGCACCGAGACAGGGTACCTCTACGAGCAGTACTTC; CDR3 protein: CASTETGYLYEQYF
J gene: TRBJ2-7; V gene: TRBV19; clone size: -; D gene: -; CDR3 DNA: TGTGCCAGTAGTACAGGGGCGACCTACGAGCAGTACTTC; CDR3 protein: CASSTGATYEQYF
J gene: TRBJ1-1; V gene: TRBV6-5; clone size: -; D gene: -; CDR3 DNA: TGTGCCAGCAGCTACTTTATGGCAGGTAACACTGAAGCTTTCTTT; CDR3 protein: CASSYFMAGNTEAFF
J gene: TRBJ1-6; V gene: TRBV6-4; clone size: -; D gene: -; CDR3 DNA: TGTGCCAGCAGGGCAGCGCGCCCCTATAATTCACCCCTCCACTTT; CDR3 protein: CASRAARPYNSPLHF